The 18 T cell receptor beta chains presented below share a single source sample, sequenced in a study of T cell responses to AZD1222 COVID-19 vaccine. TCRdb's table, derived via immunoSEQ multiplex PCR, lists solely in-frame clones and lacks some. The sample has roughly 42,000 clones, 80% seen once. This sample comprised peripheral blood, obtained on day 0 of AZD1222 vaccination. Receptors originate from an adult in good health.

The chain uses TRBV15 and TRBJ2-3, with no clear D. Trimming shortened V by 0 bases and J by 9 bases, and 13 bases separated the two germline ends. Germline CDR1 reads LNHNV; CDR2 reads YYDKDF (reference sequence). The CDR3 has 14 amino acids. CDR3 region: CATSRDSVVHTQYF. In DNA form, the CDR3 reads TGTGCCACCAGCAGAGATTCGGTGGTCCACACGCAGTATTTT. The whole variable domain, remainder taken from reference TRBV15 and TRBJ2-3, is DAMVIQNPRYQVTQFGKPVTLSCSQTLNHNVMYWYQQKSSQAPKLLFHYYDKDFNNEADTPDNFQSRRPNTSFCFLDIRSPGLGDTAMYLCATSRDSVVHTQYFGPGTRLTVL.

The chain combines TRBV18 with TRBJ1-2; the D is unclear. The CDR3 totals 16 residues. V was pared by 0 bases and J by 8 bases, with 19 bases between. Germline V CDR1 and CDR2: KGHSH, LQKENI. CDR3 bases: TGTGCCAGCTCACCACCGGTGGTCGGCAGGCTTGGGGGCTACACCTTC. It is translated as CASSPPVVGRLGGYTF.

This clone was detected only a few times. This chain joins TRBV5-1 and TRBJ1-3; 8 bases are shared with TRBD1. Trimming at V came to 0 bases and at J to 4 bases, leaving 3 bases not matched to a gene. Looked up from germline, CDR1 is SGHRS and CDR2 is YFSETQ. The CDR3 consists of 15 residues. The CDR3 DNA follows: TGCGCCAGCAGCTTGGATGGACAGGGCGGAAACACCATATATTTT. This encodes CASSLDGQGGNTIYF.

The chain uses TRBV19 and TRBJ1-1; D remains ambiguous. The CDR3 has 13 residues. The germline CDR1 and CDR2 sequences are LNHDA and SQIVND (reference sequence). Between the trimmed V and J ends, which lost 2 bases and 8 bases, there was a span of 12 bases. The CDR3 here is CASSISADREAFF. CDR3 DNA sequence: TGTGCCAGTAGTATATCAGCGGACCGGGAAGCTTTCTTT.

The chain uses TRBV14 and TRBJ2-7, with 7 nucleotides matching TRBD1. Germline values: CDR1 SGHDN, CDR2 FVKESK. J gave up 6 bases and V 1 base, and 9 bases lay outside the gene matches. This CDR3 region has 15 residues. The CDR3, as DNA: TGTGCCAGCAGCCAAGTTGAGGGGGCTCGTGGCGAGCAGTACTTC. Protein sequence: CASSQVEGARGEQYF.

The chain couples TRBV27 to TRBJ1-1; D gene ambiguous. V lost 6 bases and J 4 bases, leaving 18 bases between the germline ends. The CDR3 totals 15 residues. Germline V gene sequence: CDR1 MNHEY, CDR2 SMNVEV (reference sequence). The CDR3: CASSPLRGMGTEAFF. The CDR3, as DNA: TGTGCCAGCAGCCCGCTACGAGGGATGGGCACTGAAGCTTTCTTT.

A few counts support this clone. The rearrangement joins TRBV28 to TRBJ1-6; 8 bases agree with TRBD1. Germline CDR1 is MDHEN and CDR2 is SYDVKM. This CDR3 is 16 amino acids long. J gave up 8 bases and V 6 bases, and 12 bases lay outside the gene matches. CDR3 nucleotide sequence: TGTGCCAGCAGGCCCAGGGACAGGCCAGCTTATTCACCCCTCCACTTT. This gives the protein CASRPRDRPAYSPLHF.

There are a few counts of this clone. The chain employs TRBV7-9 and TRBJ1-2, with D unclear. The CDR3 is made up of 12 amino acids. The germline CDR1 and CDR2 sequences are SEHNR and FQNEAQ (reference sequence). Trimming took off 5 bases at V and 12 bases at J, with 16 bases between the two ends. The CDR3 region is CASSTVGGPDTF. CDR3 coding DNA: TGTGCCAGCAGCACCGTTGGCGGCCCCGACACCTTC.

J is TRBJ1-2 and V is TRBV5-4; no firm D call. Germline V lookup: CDR1 SGHNT, CDR2 YYREEE (reference sequence). This CDR3 has 16 amino acids. The V end was cut by 6 bases, the J end by 4 bases, with 22 bases between. DNA for the CDR3: TGTGCCAGCACCGAGTTAAAAGAGACAAGAGCCTATGGCTACACCTTC. Its protein product is CASTELKETRAYGYTF.

The chain links TRBV28 to TRBJ2-7, with 8 nucleotides matching TRBD1. The V and J ends lost 6 bases and 4 bases, in that order; junction bases with no gene match: 2. CDR1 and CDR2 from the germline V gene are MDHEN and SYDVKM. The CDR3 runs to 12 residues. The CDR3 bases are TGTGCCAGCAGGACAGGGGAATACGAGCAGTACTTC. Its translation: CASRTGEYEQYF.

V is TRBV5-1 and J is TRBJ2-2; D unclear. V lost 5 bases, J lost 4 bases, and 9 bases lay in between. Germline CDR1 is SGHRS and CDR2 is YFSETQ. This CDR3 is built from 13 residues. The CDR3, as DNA: TGCGCCAGCAGTAGGGCAGGCACCGGGGAGCTGTTTTTT. Protein product: CASSRAGTGELFF.

This clone was counted once. The chain joins TRBV19 to TRBJ2-1, with 9 positions matching TRBD1. With 5 bases clipped from V and 6 bases from J, the junction kept 5 bases outside the gene matches. In germline, CDR1 is LNHDA, CDR2 SQIVND (reference sequence). This CDR3 has 14 amino acids. The DNA for the CDR3 is TGTGCCAGTAGTGGTACAGGGGGCCGCAATGAGCAGTTCTTC. Translated, it gives CASSGTGGRNEQFF.

V usage is TRBV6-5 and J usage is TRBJ2-2; 8 nucleotides agree with TRBD1. With 5 bases clipped from V and 7 bases from J, the junction kept 6 bases outside the gene matches. The CDR3 length is 14 residues. The germline V gene encodes CDR1 MNHEY and CDR2 SVGAGI. The CDR3: CASSRTGFIGELFF. As DNA, the CDR3 is TGTGCCAGCAGTCGGACAGGGTTTATCGGGGAGCTGTTTTTT.

This chain joins TRBV5-1 and TRBJ1-1; D uncertain. Looked up from germline, CDR1 is SGHRS and CDR2 is YFSETQ. V gave up 2 bases and J gave up 1 base, with 9 bases separating them. The CDR3 length is 14 residues. CDR3 in amino acids: CASSFSRRNTEAFF. The CDR3 DNA is TGCGCCAGCAGCTTTTCGAGGAGGAACACTGAAGCTTTCTTT.

J is TRBJ2-7 and V is TRBV21-1. TRBV21-1 constitutes a pseudogene. The CDR3 runs 16 residues. CDR3 coding DNA: TGTGCCAGCAGTGAGATGGGACGTAGATCAACCTACGAGCAGTACTTC. Translating it yields CASSEMGRRSTYEQYF.

The rearrangement joins TRBV30 to TRBJ1-5, with unresolved D. Germline V gene sequence: CDR1 GTSNPN, CDR2 SVGIG (reference sequence). The CDR3 sequence is 13 residues long. V was clipped by 0 bases and J by 9 bases, with 12 bases between them. The CDR3 region is CAWSVSPSAPQHF. CDR3 sequence (DNA): TGTGCCTGGAGTGTATCCCCCAGTGCGCCCCAGCATTTT.

This clone came up a few times. The chain recombines TRBV7-3 with TRBJ2-3; 8 nucleotides match TRBD2. J gave up 6 bases and V 2 bases, and 1 base lay outside the gene matches. CDR1 and CDR2 (germline): SGHTA, FQGTGA. The CDR3 runs 13 residues. This CDR3 reads CASSLREGDTQYF. The CDR3 nucleotides read TGTGCCAGCAGCTTACGGGAGGGGGATACGCAGTATTTT. Full variable domain (missing parts from reference TRBV7-3 and TRBJ2-3): GAGVSQTPSNKVTEKGKYVELRCDPISGHTALYWYRQSLGQGPEFLIYFQGTGAADDSGLPNDRFFAVRPEGSVSTLKIQRTERGDSAVYLCASSLREGDTQYFGPGTRLTVL.

The V call is TRBV15, the J call TRBJ1-1; 8 bases are shared with TRBD1. J lost 4 bases, V lost 0 bases, and 1 base had no gene match. Germline CDR1 is LNHNV and CDR2 is YYDKDF (reference sequence). This CDR3 has 14 amino acids. DNA for the CDR3: TGTGCCACCAGCAGAGATGGACAGGGCACTGAAGCTTTCTTT. As protein: CATSRDGQGTEAFF.